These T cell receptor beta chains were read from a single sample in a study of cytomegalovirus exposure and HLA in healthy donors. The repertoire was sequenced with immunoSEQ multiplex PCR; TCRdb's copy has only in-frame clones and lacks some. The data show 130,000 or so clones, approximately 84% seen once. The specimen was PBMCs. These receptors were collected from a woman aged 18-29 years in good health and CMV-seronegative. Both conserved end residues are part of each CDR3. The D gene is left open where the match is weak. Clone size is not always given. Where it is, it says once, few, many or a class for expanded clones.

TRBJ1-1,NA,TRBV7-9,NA,TGTGCCAGCAGCCCTCATGACAGGACGATGAACACTGAAGCTTTCTTT,CASSPHDRTMNTEAFF
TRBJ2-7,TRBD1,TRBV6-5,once,TGTGCCAGCAGCTCCGGGGACAGGTCCTACGAGCAGTACTTC,CASSSGDRSYEQYF
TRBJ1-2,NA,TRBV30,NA,TGTGCCTGGACCGAGGAGCGGGATGGCTACACCTTC,CAWTEERDGYTF
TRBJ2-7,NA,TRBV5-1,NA,TGCGCCAGCAACCCCGACCCAGGGTCGGGCGAGCAGTACTTC,CASNPDPGSGEQYF
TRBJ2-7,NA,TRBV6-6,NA,TGTGCCAGCAGTTATCTCCTCGAGTCTCCCTCCTACGAGCAGTACTTC,CASSYLLESPSYEQYF
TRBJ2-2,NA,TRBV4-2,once,TGTGCCAGCAGCCAAGAATACAGATCCACCGGGGAGCTGTTTTTT,CASSQEYRSTGELFF
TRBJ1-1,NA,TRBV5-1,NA,TGCGCCAGCAGCTTAGAAATTAGGAACACTGAAGCTTTCTTT,CASSLEIRNTEAFF
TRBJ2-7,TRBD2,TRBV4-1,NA,TGCGCCAGCAGCCCTCCGGGACTAGCGGGCATCGAGCAGTACTTC,CASSPPGLAGIEQYF
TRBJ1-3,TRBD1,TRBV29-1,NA,TGCAGCGTCCGAAACAGGGGCAGGGGAAACACCATATATTTT,CSVRNRGRGNTIYF
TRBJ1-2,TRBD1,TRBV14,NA,TGTGCCAGCAGCCTTACAGGGGGCCACTATGGCTACACCTTC,CASSLTGGHYGYTF
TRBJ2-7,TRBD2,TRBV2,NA,TGTGCCAGCATCGGGACTAGCGGGATCTACGAGCAGTACTTC,CASIGTSGIYEQYF
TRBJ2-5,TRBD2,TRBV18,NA,TGTGCCAGCTCACCGCCTAACCCGCTAGCGGGGGGTCAAGAGACCCAGTACTTC,CASSPPNPLAGGQETQYF
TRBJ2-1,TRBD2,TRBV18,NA,TGTGCCAGCTCCCCGGAGCGGGAGATTGAGCAGTTCTTC,CASSPEREIEQFF